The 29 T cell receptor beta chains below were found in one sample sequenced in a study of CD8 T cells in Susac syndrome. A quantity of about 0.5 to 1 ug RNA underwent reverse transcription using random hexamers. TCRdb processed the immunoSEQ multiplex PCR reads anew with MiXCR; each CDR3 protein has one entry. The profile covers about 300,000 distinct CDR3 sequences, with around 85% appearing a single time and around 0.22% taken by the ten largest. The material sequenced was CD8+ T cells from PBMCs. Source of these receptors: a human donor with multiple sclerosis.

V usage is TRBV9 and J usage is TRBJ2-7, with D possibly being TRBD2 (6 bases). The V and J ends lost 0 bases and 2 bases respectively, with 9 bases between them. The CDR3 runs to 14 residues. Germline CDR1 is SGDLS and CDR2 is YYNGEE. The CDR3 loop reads CASSVGLAPYEQYF. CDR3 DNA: TGTGCCAGCAGCGTAGGGCTAGCGCCCTACGAGCAGTACTTC.

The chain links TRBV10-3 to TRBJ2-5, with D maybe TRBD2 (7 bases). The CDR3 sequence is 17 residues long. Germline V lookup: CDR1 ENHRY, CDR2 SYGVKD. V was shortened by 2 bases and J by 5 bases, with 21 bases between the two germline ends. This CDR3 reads CAISEVFVGGRLETQYF. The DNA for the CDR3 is TGTGCCATCAGTGAGGTATTCGTCGGGGGGCGGTTGGAGACCCAGTACTTC.

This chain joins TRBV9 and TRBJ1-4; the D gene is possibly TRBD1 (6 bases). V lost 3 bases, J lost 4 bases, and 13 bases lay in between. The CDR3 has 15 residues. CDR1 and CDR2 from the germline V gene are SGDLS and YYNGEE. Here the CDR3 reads CASSGGGMGNEKLFF. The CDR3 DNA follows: TGTGCCAGCAGCGGAGGGGGTATGGGTAATGAAAAACTGTTTTTT.

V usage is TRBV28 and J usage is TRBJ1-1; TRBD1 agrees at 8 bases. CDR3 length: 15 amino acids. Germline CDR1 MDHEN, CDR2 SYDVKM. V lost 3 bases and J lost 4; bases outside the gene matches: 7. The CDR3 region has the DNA TGTGCCAGCAGTTTTCCTGGACAGGGCGCCACTGAAGCTTTCTTT. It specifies CASSFPGQGATEAFF.

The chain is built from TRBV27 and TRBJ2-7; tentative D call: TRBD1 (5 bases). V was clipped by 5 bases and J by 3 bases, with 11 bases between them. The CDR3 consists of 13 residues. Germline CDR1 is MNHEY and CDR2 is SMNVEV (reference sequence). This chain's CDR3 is CASSVGAVYEQYF. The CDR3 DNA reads TGTGCCAGCAGTGTAGGGGCGGTCTACGAGCAGTACTTC.

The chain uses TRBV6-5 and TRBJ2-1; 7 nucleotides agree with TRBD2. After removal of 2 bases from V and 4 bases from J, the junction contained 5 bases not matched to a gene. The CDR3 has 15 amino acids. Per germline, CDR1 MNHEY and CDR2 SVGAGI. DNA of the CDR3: TGTGCCAGCAGTTACGAAGGGACTACTTACAATGAGCAGTTCTTC. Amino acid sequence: CASSYEGTTYNEQFF.

DNA for the CDR3: TGCGCCAGCAGCCAAGGGGGTGGCGGGGAGCTGTTTTTT. It encodes CASSQGGGGELFF. The chain couples TRBV4-3 to TRBJ2-2; the D is unclear. The V gene's germline CDR1 is LGHNA and CDR2 YSLEER. The CDR3 sequence is 13 residues long. V was pared by 1 base and J by 7 bases, with 7 bases between.

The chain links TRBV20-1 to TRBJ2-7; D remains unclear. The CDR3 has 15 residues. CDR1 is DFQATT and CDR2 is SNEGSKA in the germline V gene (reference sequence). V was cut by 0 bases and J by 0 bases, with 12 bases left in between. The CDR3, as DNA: TGCAGTGCTAGAGATTTGTCAAGGGTCTCCTACGAGCAGTACTTC. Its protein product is CSARDLSRVSYEQYF.

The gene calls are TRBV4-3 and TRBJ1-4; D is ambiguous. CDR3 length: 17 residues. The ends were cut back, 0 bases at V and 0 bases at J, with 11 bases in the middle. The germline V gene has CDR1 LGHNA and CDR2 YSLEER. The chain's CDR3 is CASSQEYRTATNEKLFF. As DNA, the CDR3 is TGCGCCAGCAGCCAAGAATATAGGACCGCAACTAATGAAAAACTGTTTTTT.

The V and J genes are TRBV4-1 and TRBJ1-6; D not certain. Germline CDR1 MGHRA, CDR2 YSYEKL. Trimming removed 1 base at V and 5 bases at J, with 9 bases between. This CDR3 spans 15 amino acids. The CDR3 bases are TGCGCCAGCAGCCAAGGTGGAACGGATAATTCACCCCTCCACTTT. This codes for CASSQGGTDNSPLHF.

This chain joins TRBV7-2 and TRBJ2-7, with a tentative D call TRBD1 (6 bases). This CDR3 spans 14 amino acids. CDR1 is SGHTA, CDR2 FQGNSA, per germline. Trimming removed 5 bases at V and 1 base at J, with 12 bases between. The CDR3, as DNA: TGTGCCAGCAGCCCTCAGGGGCTATCCTACGAGCAGTACTTC. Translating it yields CASSPQGLSYEQYF.

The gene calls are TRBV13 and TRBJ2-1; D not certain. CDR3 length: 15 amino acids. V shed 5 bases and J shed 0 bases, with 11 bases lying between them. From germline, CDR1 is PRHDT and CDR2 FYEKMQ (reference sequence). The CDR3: CASSPDVGSYNEQFF. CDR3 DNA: TGTGCCAGCAGCCCCGACGTGGGCTCCTACAATGAGCAGTTCTTC.

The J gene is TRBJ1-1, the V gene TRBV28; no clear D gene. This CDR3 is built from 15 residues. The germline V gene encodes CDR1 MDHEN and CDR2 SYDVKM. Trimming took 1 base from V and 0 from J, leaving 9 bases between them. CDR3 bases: TGTGCCAGCAGTTTATTGGCTGGGGTGAACACTGAAGCTTTCTTT. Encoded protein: CASSLLAGVNTEAFF.

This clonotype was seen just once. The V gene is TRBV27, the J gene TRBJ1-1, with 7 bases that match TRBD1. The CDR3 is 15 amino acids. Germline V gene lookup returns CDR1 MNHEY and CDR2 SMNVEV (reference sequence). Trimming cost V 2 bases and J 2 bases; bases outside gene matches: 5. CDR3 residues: CASSLEGAPNTEAFF. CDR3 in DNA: TGTGCCAGCAGTTTAGAGGGGGCCCCAAACACTGAAGCTTTCTTT.

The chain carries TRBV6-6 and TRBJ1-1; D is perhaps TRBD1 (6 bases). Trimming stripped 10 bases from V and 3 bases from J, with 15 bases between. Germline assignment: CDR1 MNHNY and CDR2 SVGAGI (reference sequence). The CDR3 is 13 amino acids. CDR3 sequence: CATTGWLDTEAFF. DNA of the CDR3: TGTGCCACAACAGGGTGGTTGGACACTGAAGCTTTCTTT.

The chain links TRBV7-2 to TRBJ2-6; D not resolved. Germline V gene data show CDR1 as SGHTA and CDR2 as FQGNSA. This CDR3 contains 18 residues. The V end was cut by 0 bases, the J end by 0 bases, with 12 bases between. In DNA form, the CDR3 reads TGTGCCAGCAGCTTAGCCTCGGCCCCGACCTCTGGGGCCAACGTCCTGACTTTC. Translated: CASSLASAPTSGANVLTF.

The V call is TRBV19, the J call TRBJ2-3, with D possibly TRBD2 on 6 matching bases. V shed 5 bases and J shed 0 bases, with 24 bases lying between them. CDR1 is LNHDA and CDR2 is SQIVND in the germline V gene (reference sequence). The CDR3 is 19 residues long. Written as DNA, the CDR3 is TGTGCCAGTAGTTCTGGCGTCGGGCTAGCGCGAACTAGCACAGATACGCAGTATTTT. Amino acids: CASSSGVGLARTSTDTQYF.

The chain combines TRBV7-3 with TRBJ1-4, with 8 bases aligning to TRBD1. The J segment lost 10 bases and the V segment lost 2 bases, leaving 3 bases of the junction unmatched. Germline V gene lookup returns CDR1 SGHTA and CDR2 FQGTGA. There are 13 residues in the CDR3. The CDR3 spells CASSLAGGAKLFF. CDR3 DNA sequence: TGTGCCAGCAGCTTAGCAGGGGGCGCAAAACTGTTTTTT.

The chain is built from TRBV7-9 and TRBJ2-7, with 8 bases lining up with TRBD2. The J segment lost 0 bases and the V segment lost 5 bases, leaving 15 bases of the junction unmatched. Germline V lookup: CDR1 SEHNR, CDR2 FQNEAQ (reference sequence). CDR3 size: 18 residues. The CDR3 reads CASSVKASGSLSSYEQYF. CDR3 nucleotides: TGTGCCAGCAGCGTGAAGGCAAGCGGGAGCCTTAGCTCCTACGAGCAGTACTTC.

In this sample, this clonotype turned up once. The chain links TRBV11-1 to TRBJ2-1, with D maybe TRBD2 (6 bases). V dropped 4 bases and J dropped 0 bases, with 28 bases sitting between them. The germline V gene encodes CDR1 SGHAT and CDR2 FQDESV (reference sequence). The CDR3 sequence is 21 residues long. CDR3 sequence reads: CASSSTVTPGLFESSYNEQFF. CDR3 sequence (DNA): TGTGCCAGCAGCTCGACCGTAACTCCGGGACTTTTTGAAAGCTCCTACAATGAGCAGTTCTTC.

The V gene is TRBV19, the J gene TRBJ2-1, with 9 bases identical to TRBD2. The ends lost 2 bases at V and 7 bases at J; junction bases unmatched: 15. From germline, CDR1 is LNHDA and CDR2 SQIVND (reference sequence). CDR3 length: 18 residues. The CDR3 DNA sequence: TGTGCCAGTAGTATACCTATCCGGGGCGGGAGGGCCGGGAATGAGCAGTTCTTC. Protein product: CASSIPIRGGRAGNEQFF.

CDR3 protein: CASSYPLDGSTYTDTQYF. The DNA of the CDR3 is TGTGCCAGCAGTTACCCCCTGGACGGGTCCACCTACACAGATACGCAGTATTTT. The rearrangement joins TRBV6-2 or TRBV6-3 to TRBJ2-3; D call uncertain. Trimming removed 2 bases from V and 2 bases from J, with 20 bases in between. CDR3 length: 18 residues. Per germline, CDR1 MNHEY and CDR2 SVGEGT.

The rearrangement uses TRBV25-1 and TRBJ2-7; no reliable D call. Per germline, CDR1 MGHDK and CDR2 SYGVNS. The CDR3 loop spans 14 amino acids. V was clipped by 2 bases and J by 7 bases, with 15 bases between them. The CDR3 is CASSEIAHFGEQYF. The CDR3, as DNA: TGTGCCAGCAGTGAAATTGCTCACTTTGGAGAGCAGTACTTC.

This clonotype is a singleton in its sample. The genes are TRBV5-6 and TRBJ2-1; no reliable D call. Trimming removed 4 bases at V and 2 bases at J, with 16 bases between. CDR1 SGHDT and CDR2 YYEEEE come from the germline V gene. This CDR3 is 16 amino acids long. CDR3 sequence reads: CASSLYPPSTYNEQFF. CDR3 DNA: TGTGCCAGCAGCCTCTACCCCCCCAGTACCTACAATGAGCAGTTCTTC.

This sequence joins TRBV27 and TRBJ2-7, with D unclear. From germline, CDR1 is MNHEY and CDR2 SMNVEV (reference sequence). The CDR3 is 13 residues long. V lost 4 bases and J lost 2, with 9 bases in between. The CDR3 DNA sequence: TGTGCCAGCAGTTCTACACTCACCTACGAGCAGTACTTC. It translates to CASSSTLTYEQYF.

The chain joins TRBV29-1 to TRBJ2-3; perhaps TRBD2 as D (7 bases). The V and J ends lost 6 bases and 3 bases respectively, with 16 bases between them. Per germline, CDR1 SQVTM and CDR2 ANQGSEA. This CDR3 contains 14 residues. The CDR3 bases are TGCAGCGTCGAGTGGGGGGGGGCAACAGATACGCAGTATTTT. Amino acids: CSVEWGGATDTQYF.

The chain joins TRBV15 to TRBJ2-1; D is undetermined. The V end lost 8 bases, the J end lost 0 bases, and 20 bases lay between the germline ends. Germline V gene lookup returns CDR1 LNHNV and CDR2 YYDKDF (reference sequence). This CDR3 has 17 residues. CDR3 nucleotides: TGTGCCACCCGAGGAGCAGATAGAATTAGCTCCTACAATGAGCAGTTCTTC. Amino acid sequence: CATRGADRISSYNEQFF.

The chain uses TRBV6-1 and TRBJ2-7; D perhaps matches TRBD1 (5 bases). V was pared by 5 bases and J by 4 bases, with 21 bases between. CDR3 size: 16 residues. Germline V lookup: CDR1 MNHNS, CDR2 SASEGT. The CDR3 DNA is TGTGCCAGCAGTCCCGCGTTTGCAGGGAAAACGTACGAGCAGTACTTC. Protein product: CASSPAFAGKTYEQYF.

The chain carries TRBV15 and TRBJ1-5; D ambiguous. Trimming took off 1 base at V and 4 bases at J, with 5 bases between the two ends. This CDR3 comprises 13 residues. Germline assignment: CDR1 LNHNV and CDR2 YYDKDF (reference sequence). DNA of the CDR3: TGTGCCACCAGCAGAGGAATGAATCAGCCCCAGCATTTT. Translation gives CATSRGMNQPQHF.